This T cell receptor beta chain came from a study of cytomegalovirus exposure and HLA in healthy donors. This CDR3 region has 16 residues. In germline, CDR1 is SGHNT, CDR2 YYREEE (reference sequence). With V trimmed by 4 bases and J by 6 bases, 10 bases remained unmatched. A note on this clone: Its antigen is not identified.

PCR was performed using 60 Vbeta and 13 Jbeta primers. The method was immunoSEQ multiplex PCR; TCRdb's version includes in-frame clones alone and lacks a portion of them. The data show about 43,000 clones, with around 60% seen just once and roughly 8.7% held by the top ten. The study's findings and limits: Accurate predictions that matched the HLA-A and HLA-B alleles of most subjects were reportedly made from TCR beta sequences.

This TCR derives from a human donor in good health. The chain combines TRBV5-4 with TRBJ2-2, with 9 bases that match TRBD1. Input material: PBMCs. CDR3 amino acids: CASSSNRDRVSGELFF. CDR3 in DNA: TGTGCCAGCAGCAGCAACCGGGACAGGGTATCCGGGGAGCTGTTTTTT.